Below, 31 T cell receptor beta chains from the same sample are listed, as sequenced in a study of control samples from healthy donors and cancer patients. Only in-frame clones appear in the TCRdb table, and some are missing; sequencing was by immunoSEQ multiplex PCR. This sample has some 89,000 clones; approximately 89% occur once, and the top ten carry roughly 20%. Input material: blood. The receptors stem from a man in his thirties or forties in good health.

This chain joins TRBV5-1 and TRBJ1-4, with 7 positions matching TRBD1. V trimming: 4 bases; J trimming: 8 bases; junction bases outside the gene matches: 2. Germline V gives CDR1 SGHRS, CDR2 YFSETQ. CDR3 length equals 12 residues. CDR3 DNA: TGCGCCAGCAGCGGGACAGAAGAAAAACTGTTTTTT. As protein: CASSGTEEKLFF.

The J gene is TRBJ1-1, the V gene TRBV7-9; 9 bases map to TRBD1. The CDR3 loop spans 16 amino acids. Germline values: CDR1 SEHNR, CDR2 FQNEAQ (reference sequence). The J segment lost 5 bases and the V segment lost 2 bases, leaving 9 bases of the junction unmatched. The CDR3 spells CASSLSTDRGGTEAFF. CDR3 in DNA: TGTGCCAGCAGCTTATCCACGGACAGGGGAGGGACTGAAGCTTTCTTT.

V usage is TRBV11-2 and J usage is TRBJ2-3; D ambiguous. Germline assignment: CDR1 SGHAT and CDR2 FQNNGV. The V gene lost 5 bases and the J gene lost 3 bases, with 3 bases spanning the gap. The CDR3 is made up of 11 amino acids. CDR3 amino acids: CASSETDTQYF. The CDR3 DNA sequence: TGTGCCAGCAGCGAGACAGATACGCAGTATTTT.

The chain uses TRBV19 and TRBJ1-5; D gene uncertain. Germline V gene lookup returns CDR1 LNHDA and CDR2 SQIVND (reference sequence). V lost 6 bases and J 2 bases, leaving 11 bases between the germline ends. The CDR3 is made up of 14 amino acids. CDR3 in DNA: TGTGCCAGTAGGACGGAGGTGGGCAATCAGCCCCAGCATTTT. It is translated as CASRTEVGNQPQHF.

The chain links TRBV27 to TRBJ2-7, with 7 positions matching TRBD1. J gave up 4 bases and V 6 bases, and 12 bases lay outside the gene matches. Germline V gene lookup returns CDR1 MNHEY and CDR2 SMNVEV (reference sequence). The CDR3 extends over 15 amino acids. The CDR3 loop reads CASRKQMTGWYEQYV. The CDR3 nucleotides are TGTGCCAGCAGGAAACAGATGACAGGGTGGTACGAGCAGTACGTC.

The chain combines TRBV10-2 with TRBJ1-3; D ambiguous. V was shortened by 7 bases and J by 0 bases, with 7 bases between the two germline ends. The germline V gene encodes CDR1 WSHSY and CDR2 SAAADI. The CDR3 is 13 amino acids. The CDR3 DNA reads as TGCGCCAGCACGGGGAGCTCTGGAAACACCATATATTTT. It specifies CASTGSSGNTIYF.

The chain uses TRBV9 and TRBJ1-2, with D hard to call. CDR1 is SGDLS, CDR2 YYNGEE, per germline. Trimming shortened V by 3 bases and J by 0 bases, and 9 bases separated the two germline ends. CDR3 length equals 14 residues. CDR3 bases: TGTGCCAGCAGCGAACAGATTGCTAACTATGGCTACACCTTC. Protein: CASSEQIANYGYTF.

The chain combines TRBV30 with TRBJ2-7; 9 bases map to TRBD2. V lost 3 bases, J lost 4 bases, and 1 base stayed unmatched. Germline V gene lookup returns CDR1 GTSNPN and CDR2 SVGIG (reference sequence). The CDR3 totals 12 residues. This CDR3 is CAWRGLAYEQYF. The CDR3 bases are TGTGCCTGGAGAGGACTAGCGTACGAGCAGTACTTC.

This chain links TRBV24-1 with TRBJ2-1; 11 bases fit TRBD2. The CDR3 has 18 amino acids. The germline V gene has CDR1 KGHDR and CDR2 SFDVKD. The junction had 4 bases not matched to a gene; V was cut back by 0 bases and J by 1 base. As DNA, the CDR3 is TGTGCCACCAGTGATTTGCGACCTAGCGGGGGGTCCTACAATGAGCAGTTCTTC. As protein: CATSDLRPSGGSYNEQFF.

J is TRBJ2-3 and V is TRBV5-6; 7 nucleotides agree with TRBD2. The CDR3 is made up of 16 amino acids. Germline trimming cut 5 bases from V and 1 base from J; bases unmatched to any gene: 10. Germline V gene data show CDR1 as SGHDT and CDR2 as YYEEEE. CDR3 sequence: CASRPNLAAGTDTQYF. For the CDR3, the DNA is TGTGCCAGCAGGCCAAACCTAGCGGCGGGCACAGATACGCAGTATTTT. Full variable domain (rest looked up from reference TRBV5-6 and TRBJ2-3): DAGVTQSPTHLIKTRGQQVTLRCSPKSGHDTVSWYQQALGQGPQFIFQYYEEEERQRGNFPDRFSGHQFPNYSSELNVNALLLGDSALYLCASRPNLAAGTDTQYFGPGTRLTVL.

The chain recombines TRBV9 with TRBJ1-3; weak D call: TRBD1 (5 bases). The CDR3 extends over 17 amino acids. Germline-derived CDR1 and CDR2 are SGDLS and YYNGEE. V gave up 7 bases and J gave up 1 base, with 21 bases separating them. The CDR3 here is CASSREAGRLSGNTIYF. The CDR3 DNA sequence: TGTGCCAGCTCGAGAGAGGCGGGGCGATTATCTGGAAACACCATATATTTT.

The chain uses TRBV24-1 and TRBJ2-3; the match to TRBD1 covers 8 bases. CDR1 and CDR2 from the germline V gene are KGHDR and SFDVKD. The CDR3 consists of 13 residues. Trimming cost V 7 bases and J 5 bases; bases outside gene matches: 4. CDR3 coding DNA: TGTGCCACCAGCAGGGGGCATGGAGATACGCAGTATTTT. Its translation: CATSRGHGDTQYF.

The chain couples TRBV20-1 to TRBJ1-1; TRBD1 agrees at 7 bases. V lost 3 bases to trimming and J lost 0 bases; unmatched junction nucleotides: 1. This CDR3 is 13 amino acids long. Looked up from germline, CDR1 is DFQATT and CDR2 is SNEGSKA (reference sequence). The CDR3, as DNA: TGCAGTGCTAGTGACAGGGTGAACACTGAAGCTTTCTTT. As protein: CSASDRVNTEAFF.

The genes are TRBV19 and TRBJ2-2, with D maybe TRBD2 (5 bases). The V gene lost 11 bases and the J gene lost 5 bases, with 18 bases spanning the gap. Germline V gene sequence: CDR1 LNHDA, CDR2 SQIVND (reference sequence). The CDR3 has 14 residues. The CDR3 nucleotides read TGTGCCTCCCCCCCGCACCCGGGGACCGGGGAGCTGTTTTTT. Translated, it gives CASPPHPGTGELFF.

V gene TRBV7-9 combines with J gene TRBJ1-2; D is uncertain. The CDR3 is made up of 13 amino acids. The V gene lost 1 base and the J gene lost 4 bases, with 7 bases spanning the gap. CDR1 and CDR2 from the germline V gene are SEHNR and FQNEAQ (reference sequence). CDR3 nucleotides: TGTGCCAGCAGCTTAGGGACTCCCTATGGCTACACCTTC. It yields the protein CASSLGTPYGYTF.

The genes are TRBV6-5 and TRBJ1-1; TRBD1 is a possible D gene (5 bases). The CDR3 has 13 amino acids. The germline V gene has CDR1 MNHEY and CDR2 SVGAGI. V gave up 6 bases and J gave up 0 bases, with 8 bases separating them. The CDR3 nucleotides read TGTGCCAGCAGACGGGGGTTGAACACTGAAGCTTTCTTT. Protein product: CASRRGLNTEAFF.

The J gene is TRBJ2-3, the V gene TRBV30; perhaps TRBD1 as D (5 bases). The CDR3 is 14 amino acids. The V end lost 3 bases, the J end lost 1 base, and 11 bases lay between the germline ends. CDR1 and CDR2 from the germline V gene are GTSNPN and SVGIG (reference sequence). CDR3 in DNA: TGTGCCTGGAGCCTAGGGGCAGGCACAGATACGCAGTATTTT. Translation: CAWSLGAGTDTQYF.

This chain links TRBV6-5 with TRBJ1-2; perhaps TRBD1 as D (6 bases). The CDR3 spans 12 residues. Deletions cut 5 bases from V and 7 bases from J, with 11 bases between. Germline V gene lookup returns CDR1 MNHEY and CDR2 SVGAGI. CDR3 sequence (DNA): TGTGCCAGCAGTCCTCCCAGGGGTGGCTACACCTTC. It translates to CASSPPRGGYTF.

J is TRBJ1-6 and V is TRBV6-1, with no clear D. Germline V gene lookup returns CDR1 MNHNS and CDR2 SASEGT. V was cut by 3 bases and J by 12 bases, with 18 bases left in between. The CDR3 consists of 15 residues. This chain's CDR3 is CASSDLLVQYGPLHF. In nucleotides, the CDR3 is TGTGCCAGCAGTGATTTGTTGGTCCAGTACGGACCCCTCCACTTT.

The rearrangement links TRBV18 to TRBJ1-2; D unclear. The germline V and J ends were trimmed by 0 bases and 2 bases, with 4 bases remaining between them. CDR3 length: 13 residues. Germline CDR1 is KGHSH and CDR2 is LQKENI. CDR3 residues: CASSPPGNYGYTF. CDR3 nucleotide sequence: TGTGCCAGCTCACCACCAGGAAACTATGGCTACACCTTC.

The count of this clone is one. The genes are TRBV5-1 and TRBJ2-1; D might be TRBD1 (6 bases). Germline assignment: CDR1 SGHRS and CDR2 YFSETQ. The CDR3 length is 14 residues. With 4 bases removed from V and 8 bases from J, the gap between germline ends came to 16 bases. The CDR3 nucleotides read TGCGCCAGCAGCACCTTCCAGGGGATCGATGAGCAGTTCTTC. Its translation: CASSTFQGIDEQFF.

The rearrangement links TRBV5-1 to TRBJ1-4, with 7 bases fitting TRBD1. Germline V lookup: CDR1 SGHRS, CDR2 YFSETQ. Germline trimming cut 5 bases from V and 12 bases from J; bases unmatched to any gene: 10. This CDR3 comprises 13 residues. The CDR3 sequence: CASRRQGGGELFF. The CDR3 coding sequence is TGCGCCAGCAGAAGACAGGGCGGTGGAGAACTGTTTTTT.

With regard to this clone: Other DNA sequences of this sample code for an identical CDR3. The rearrangement uses TRBV5-6 and TRBJ1-1; unclear D gene. The CDR3 sequence is 12 residues long. The germline V gene has CDR1 SGHDT and CDR2 YYEEEE. Trimming removed 2 bases at V and 2 bases at J, with 4 bases between. CDR3 sequence (DNA): TGTGCCAGCAGCTTTCTAAACACTGAAGCTTTCTTT. It is translated as CASSFLNTEAFF. Supplemented by reference TRBV5-6 and TRBJ1-1, the full variable domain reads DAGVTQSPTHLIKTRGQQVTLRCSPKSGHDTVSWYQQALGQGPQFIFQYYEEEERQRGNFPDRFSGHQFPNYSSELNVNALLLGDSALYLCASSFLNTEAFFGQGTRLTVV.

The genes are TRBV2 and TRBJ1-6; 9 bases are a match to TRBD1. V lost 4 bases, J lost 7 bases, and 8 bases stayed unmatched. Germline-derived CDR1 and CDR2 are SNHLY and FYNNEI. This CDR3 region has 16 residues. Written as DNA, the CDR3 is TGTGCCAGCAGTGCTCGATGGGGACAGGGAAATTCACCCCTCCACTTT. Protein product: CASSARWGQGNSPLHF.

This clone was seen more than once but under ten times. This rearrangement joins TRBV5-8 to TRBJ1-2, with no clear D. The CDR3 loop spans 13 amino acids. Trimming stripped 1 base from V and 6 bases from J, with 10 bases between. Germline V gene data show CDR1 as SGHTS and CDR2 as YDEGEE. The CDR3 is CASSLPDRDGYTF. CDR3 DNA: TGTGCCAGCAGCTTGCCGGATCGAGATGGCTACACCTTC.

V usage is TRBV27 and J usage is TRBJ1-6; TRBD1 is a possible D gene (5 bases). The germline V gene has CDR1 MNHEY and CDR2 SMNVEV (reference sequence). The CDR3 consists of 17 residues. V was pared by 2 bases and J by 7 bases, with 18 bases between. The DNA for the CDR3 is TGTGCCAGCAGTTTAAAGGGGTGGGGGACGGTAAATTCACCCCTCCACTTT. It translates to CASSLKGWGTVNSPLHF.

V gene TRBV9 combines with J gene TRBJ2-5; D gene ambiguous. Per germline, CDR1 SGDLS and CDR2 YYNGEE. Between the trimmed V and J ends, which lost 2 bases and 1 base, there was a span of 6 bases. CDR3 size: 13 residues. The CDR3 sequence: CASSVSPQETQYF. CDR3 bases: TGTGCCAGCAGCGTGAGTCCCCAAGAGACCCAGTACTTC.

The genes are TRBV3-1 (or the pseudogene TRBV3-2) and TRBJ2-7; TRBD1 matches at 10 bases. This CDR3 is built from 15 residues. V gave up 2 bases and J gave up 2 bases; unmatched junction bases: 3. Germline CDR1 LGHDT, CDR2 YNNKEL (reference sequence). CDR3 in amino acids: CASSQPDRGTYEQYF. CDR3 coding DNA: TGTGCCAGCAGCCAACCGGACAGGGGGACCTACGAGCAGTACTTC.

The CDR3 bases are TGTGCCAGTAATCGGGGACTGGGGGGAGAGACCCAGTACTTC. This encodes CASNRGLGGETQYF. The V gene is TRBV19, the J gene TRBJ2-5; a possible D gene is TRBD2 (6 bases). The length of the CDR3 is 14 residues. Germline-derived CDR1 and CDR2 are LNHDA and SQIVND (reference sequence). V was trimmed by 7 bases and J by 4 bases, leaving 16 bases between them.

J is TRBJ1-4 and V is TRBV2; 8 bases align to TRBD1. CDR1 SNHLY and CDR2 FYNNEI come from the germline V gene. V dropped 4 bases and J dropped 8; count of bases not matched to a gene: 6. This CDR3 spans 14 amino acids. The DNA of the CDR3 is TGTGCCAGCAGTGCCCAGGGGGCGGGGGAAAAACTGTTTTTT. Translated: CASSAQGAGEKLFF.

This chain links TRBV5-6 with TRBJ2-7; D is ambiguous. The V gene lost 2 bases and the J gene lost 1 base, with 7 bases spanning the gap. CDR1 SGHDT and CDR2 YYEEEE come from the germline V gene. This CDR3 has 13 residues. The DNA for the CDR3 is TGTGCCAGCAGCTTCGTACAGTCCTACGAGCAGTACTTC. Its protein is CASSFVQSYEQYF.